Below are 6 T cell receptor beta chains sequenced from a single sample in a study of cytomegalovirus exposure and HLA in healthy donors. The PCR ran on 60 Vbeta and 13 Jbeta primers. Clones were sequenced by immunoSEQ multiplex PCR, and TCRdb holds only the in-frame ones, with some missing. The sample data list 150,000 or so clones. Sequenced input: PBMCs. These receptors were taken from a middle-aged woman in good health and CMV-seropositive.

DNA of the CDR3: TGTGCCAGCAGGCACCTTGACAGTCGAAGCACCGGGGAGCTGTTTTTT. Protein product: CASRHLDSRSTGELFF. This chain connects TRBV28 to TRBJ2-2, with D possibly TRBD1 on 5 matching bases. Germline CDR1 is MDHEN and CDR2 is SYDVKM. V was pared by 6 bases and J by 4 bases, with 18 bases between. CDR3 size: 16 residues.

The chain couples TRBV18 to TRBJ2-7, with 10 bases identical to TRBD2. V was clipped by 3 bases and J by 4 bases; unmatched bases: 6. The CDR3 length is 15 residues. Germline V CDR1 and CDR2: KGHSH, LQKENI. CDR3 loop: CASSPPLAGDYEQYF. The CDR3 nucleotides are TGTGCCAGCTCACCGCCCCTAGCGGGAGATTACGAGCAGTACTTC.

CDR3 bases: TGTGCCAGCAGTGAAGCTAGCGGGAGGCCTGGGGAGCTGTTTTTT. Amino acid sequence: CASSEASGRPGELFF. The genes are TRBV2 and TRBJ2-2; 10 bases line up with TRBD2. The trim removed 0 bases at V and 8 bases at J, leaving 3 bases unmatched. This CDR3 is built from 15 residues. Germline V gene sequence: CDR1 SNHLY, CDR2 FYNNEI.

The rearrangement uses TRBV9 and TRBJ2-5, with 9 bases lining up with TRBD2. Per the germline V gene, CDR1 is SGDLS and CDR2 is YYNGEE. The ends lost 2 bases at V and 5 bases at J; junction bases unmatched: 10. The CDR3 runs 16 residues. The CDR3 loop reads CASSVSGSTMTETQYF. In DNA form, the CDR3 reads TGTGCCAGCAGCGTTAGCGGGAGTACGATGACGGAGACCCAGTACTTC.

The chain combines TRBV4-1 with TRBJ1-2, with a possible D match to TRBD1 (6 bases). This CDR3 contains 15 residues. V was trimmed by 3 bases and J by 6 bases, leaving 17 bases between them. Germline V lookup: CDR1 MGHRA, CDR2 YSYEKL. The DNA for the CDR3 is TGCGCCAGCAGCCATCGGAGGACAGACCTGGATGGCTACACCTTC. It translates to CASSHRRTDLDGYTF.

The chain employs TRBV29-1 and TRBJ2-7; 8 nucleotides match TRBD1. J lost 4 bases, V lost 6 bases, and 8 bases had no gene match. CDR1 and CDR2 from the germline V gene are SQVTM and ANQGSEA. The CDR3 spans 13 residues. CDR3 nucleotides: TGCAGCGTACGGACAGGGAGTCCTTACGAGCAGTACTTC. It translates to CSVRTGSPYEQYF.